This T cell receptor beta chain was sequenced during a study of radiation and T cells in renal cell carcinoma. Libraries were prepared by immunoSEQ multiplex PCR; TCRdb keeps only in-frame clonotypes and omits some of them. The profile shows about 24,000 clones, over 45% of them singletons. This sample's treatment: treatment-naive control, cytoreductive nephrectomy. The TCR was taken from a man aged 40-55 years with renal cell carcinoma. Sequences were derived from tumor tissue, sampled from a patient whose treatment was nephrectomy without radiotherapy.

This chain's CDR3 is CSPSPRPGRNTGELFF. The CDR3 coding sequence is TGCAGCCCCTCGCCTCGCCCGGGACGGAACACCGGGGAGCTGTTTTTT. The V and J genes are TRBV29-1 and TRBJ2-2, with D perhaps given as TRBD1 or TRBD2 (5 bases each). Trimming cost V 8 bases and J 1 base, with 20 bases left between them. This CDR3 has 16 residues. Germline-derived CDR1 and CDR2 are SQVTM and ANQGSEA.